The 20 T cell receptor beta chains given below trace back to one sample, sequenced in a study of graft-versus-host responses after intestinal transplantation. These TCRs' antigens remain unknown. Profiling relied on immunoSEQ multiplex PCR, and the TCRdb table lists in-frame clones only, not all of them. The table has roughly 120,000 clones, 85% to 95% seen once. The sequenced sample was unstimulated CD4+ T cells sorted from spleen or lymph node cells, obtained before transplant. The origin of the receptors is a human donor who was the organ donor for an intestinal transplant.

Written as DNA, the CDR3 is TGTGCCAGCAGCTTAGGAGGGGTGACTGAAGCTTTCTTT. Translated: CASSLGGVTEAFF. The chain combines TRBV7-2 with TRBJ1-1; TRBD1 is a possible D gene (5 bases). Trimming took 1 base from V and 5 from J, leaving 8 bases between them. Germline loops: CDR1 SGHTA, CDR2 FQGNSA. This CDR3 spans 13 amino acids. Complete variable domain (other parts from reference TRBV7-2 and TRBJ1-1): GAGVSQSPSNKVTEKGKDVELRCDPISGHTALYWYRQSLGQGLEFLIYFQGNSAPDKSGLPSDRFSAERTGGSVSTLTIQRTQQEDSAVYLCASSLGGVTEAFFGQGTRLTVV.

The gene calls are TRBV2 and TRBJ2-7; 15 positions agree with TRBD2. V lost 5 bases and J lost 3; bases outside the gene matches: 8. The CDR3 is made up of 17 amino acids. Germline CDR1 and CDR2: SNHLY and FYNNEI. The CDR3 is CASSRPGLAGGLYEQYF. Here the CDR3 DNA reads TGTGCCAGCAGTCGACCGGGACTAGCGGGAGGCCTCTACGAGCAGTACTTC.

The chain joins TRBV6-1 to TRBJ2-1; 8 nucleotides agree with TRBD1. The CDR3 totals 15 residues. Germline trimming cut 3 bases from V and 4 bases from J; bases unmatched to any gene: 5. In germline, CDR1 is MNHNS, CDR2 SASEGT. CDR3 in amino acids: CASSEQGATYNEQFF. CDR3 sequence (DNA): TGTGCCAGCAGTGAGCAGGGGGCGACTTACAATGAGCAGTTCTTC.

This sequence joins TRBV30 and TRBJ1-5; D gene ambiguous. Germline loops: CDR1 GTSNPN, CDR2 SVGIG (reference sequence). The CDR3 has 14 amino acids. Trimming shortened V by 0 bases and J by 1 base, and 7 bases separated the two germline ends. The CDR3 region is CAWSVGTSNQPQHF. Here the CDR3 DNA reads TGTGCCTGGAGTGTAGGTACAAGCAATCAGCCCCAGCATTTT.

CDR3 sequence reads: CASSVAGFETQYF. DNA for the CDR3: TGTGCCAGCAGCGTAGCCGGGTTTGAGACCCAGTACTTC. The J gene is TRBJ2-5, the V gene TRBV9; D is unclear. The CDR3 totals 13 residues. Looked up from germline, CDR1 is SGDLS and CDR2 is YYNGEE. Trimming shortened V by 0 bases and J by 5 bases, and 8 bases separated the two germline ends.

The chain employs TRBV18 and TRBJ2-3; 14 bases map to TRBD2. V trimming: 3 bases; J trimming: 6 bases; junction bases outside the gene matches: 8. The CDR3 loop spans 17 amino acids. Germline V lookup: CDR1 KGHSH, CDR2 LQKENI. CDR3 protein: CASSPGLAGGPGDTQYF. Written as DNA, the CDR3 is TGTGCCAGCTCACCCGGACTAGCGGGAGGACCCGGGGATACGCAGTATTTT.

Only one count was recorded for this clone. The CDR3 coding sequence is TGTGCCTGGAGTCGGAGCAATGAGCAGTTCTTC. It translates to CAWSRSNEQFF. V is TRBV30 and J is TRBJ2-1; D is ambiguous. The CDR3 runs to 11 residues. V lost 2 bases and J 6 bases, leaving 5 bases between the germline ends. Per germline, CDR1 GTSNPN and CDR2 SVGIG (reference sequence).

CDR3 DNA sequence: TGTGCCAGTAGTATCGACAGGGGATCCTACAATGAGCAGTTCTTC. Residues: CASSIDRGSYNEQFF. The chain links TRBV19 to TRBJ2-1, with 8 bases identical to TRBD1. The V and J ends lost 3 bases and 1 base, in that order; junction bases with no gene match: 2. Germline V lookup: CDR1 LNHDA, CDR2 SQIVND (reference sequence). The CDR3 spans 15 residues.

V usage is TRBV19 and J usage is TRBJ2-2; TRBD2 aligns across 12 bases. CDR1 is LNHDA and CDR2 is SQIVND in the germline V gene (reference sequence). The length of the CDR3 is 16 residues. Trimming cost V 9 bases and J 3 bases; bases outside gene matches: 8. This CDR3 reads CASRGTSGLYTGELFF. In DNA, the CDR3 is TGTGCCAGCCGCGGGACTAGCGGGTTATACACCGGGGAGCTGTTTTTT.

The rearrangement uses TRBV7-3 and TRBJ2-5; D is undetermined. Germline loops: CDR1 SGHTA, CDR2 FQGTGA. Trimming removed 5 bases at V and 1 base at J, with 8 bases between. This CDR3 has 13 residues. CDR3 DNA sequence: TGTGCCAGCAGCCGCCGGGCCCAAGAGACCCAGTACTTC. Translating gives CASSRRAQETQYF.

The chain joins TRBV5-1 to TRBJ2-3, with 7 bases matching TRBD2. The CDR3 has 14 amino acids. J gave up 2 bases and V 2 bases, and 2 bases lay outside the gene matches. Germline assignment: CDR1 SGHRS and CDR2 YFSETQ. CDR3 DNA sequence: TGCGCCAGCAGCTTAAGCGGGAACACAGATACGCAGTATTTT. Its translation: CASSLSGNTDTQYF.

This sequence joins TRBV14 and TRBJ2-1; the match to TRBD2 covers 7 bases. In germline, CDR1 is SGHDN, CDR2 FVKESK. This CDR3 is 13 amino acids long. J gave up 6 bases and V 9 bases, and 8 bases lay outside the gene matches. CDR3 protein: CARYYGLVNEQFF. For the CDR3, the DNA is TGTGCCAGGTATTATGGACTAGTCAATGAGCAGTTCTTC.

The chain employs TRBV25-1 and TRBJ1-1; D unresolved. V lost 5 bases, J lost 4 bases, and 20 bases lay in between. The CDR3 totals 16 residues. The germline CDR1 and CDR2 sequences are MGHDK and SYGVNS. CDR3 in amino acids: CASSLNPTPAVTEAFF. CDR3 DNA: TGTGCCAGCAGTCTGAACCCCACGCCGGCAGTCACTGAAGCTTTCTTT. Full variable domain (remainder filled in from reference TRBV25-1 and TRBJ1-1): EADIYQTPRYLVIGTGKKITLECSQTMGHDKMYWYQQDPGMELHLIHYSYGVNSTEKGDLSSESTVSRIRTEHFPLTLESARPSHTSQYLCASSLNPTPAVTEAFFGQGTRLTVV.

Here the CDR3 DNA reads TGTGCCAGCAGCCTCGTAACGGGACTTATTGACAATGAGCAGTTCTTC. Its protein is CASSLVTGLIDNEQFF. V is TRBV7-2 and J is TRBJ2-1, with TRBD2 as a possible D gene (6 bases). The V and J ends lost 5 bases and 5 bases respectively, with 19 bases between them. The CDR3 consists of 16 residues. Germline V gives CDR1 SGHTA, CDR2 FQGNSA.

The genes are TRBV10-3 and TRBJ2-1; no reliable D call. The CDR3 runs to 11 residues. The V gene's germline CDR1 is ENHRY and CDR2 SYGVKD. Trimming left V 3 bases short and J 15 bases short, with 12 bases between. CDR3 loop: CAISDKKELFF. As DNA, the CDR3 is TGTGCCATCAGTGACAAAAAGGAATTGTTCTTC.

V usage is TRBV9 and J usage is TRBJ2-3; D may match TRBD1 or TRBD2 (6 bases each). CDR3 size: 16 residues. The V and J ends lost 4 bases and 0 bases respectively, with 15 bases between them. CDR1 is SGDLS and CDR2 is YYNGEE in the germline V gene. In nucleotides, the CDR3 is TGTGCCAGCAGCTCCCGATCGGGGGCTAGCACAGATACGCAGTATTTT. Translated, it gives CASSSRSGASTDTQYF.

Of note for this clone: The CDR3 carries no conserved terminal phenylalanine or tryptophan, so it likely arises from a read error. This chain links TRBV6-5 with TRBJ1-6; D possibly corresponds to TRBD1 (6 bases). Between the trimmed V and J ends, which lost 5 bases and 9 bases, there was a span of 14 bases. Per the germline V gene, CDR1 is MNHEY and CDR2 is SVGAGI. The CDR3 is 14 amino acids. DNA for the CDR3: TGTGCCAGCAGTACACAGGGCCGAATTTCACCCCTCCACCTT. Translating it yields CASSTQGRISPLHL.

This chain connects TRBV7-2 to TRBJ1-1; D call uncertain. V shed 1 base and J shed 2 bases, with 5 bases lying between them. The CDR3 spans 13 residues. The germline V gene encodes CDR1 SGHTA and CDR2 FQGNSA. CDR3 residues: CASSLDSNTEAFF. The CDR3 DNA reads as TGTGCCAGCAGCTTAGACAGTAACACTGAAGCTTTCTTT.

The chain has TRBV6-5 and TRBJ2-3, with TRBD1 identical over 10 bases. Germline V gene sequence: CDR1 MNHEY, CDR2 SVGAGI. The CDR3 covers 15 residues. V dropped 4 bases and J dropped 1; count of bases not matched to a gene: 2. CDR3 sequence reads: CASSSTGGGTDTQYF. In DNA form, the CDR3 reads TGTGCCAGCAGTTCGACAGGGGGCGGCACAGATACGCAGTATTTT.

Concerning this clone itself: The sample holds other DNA sequences that translate to the same CDR3. The chain recombines TRBV5-1 with TRBJ1-4; D gene uncertain. Germline CDR1 is SGHRS and CDR2 is YFSETQ. Deletions cut 0 bases from V and 7 bases from J, with 1 base between. This CDR3 is 11 amino acids long. This CDR3 reads CASSLGEKLFF. In nucleotides, the CDR3 is TGCGCCAGCAGCTTGGGTGAAAAACTGTTTTTT.